The entry below describes one T cell receptor (beta chain). Its antigen is not known. The length of the CDR3 is 15 residues. Germline lookup yields CDR1 SGHRS and CDR2 YFSETQ. Trimming took 0 bases from V and 6 from J, leaving 13 bases between them. The sample comes from a study of cytomegalovirus exposure and HLA in healthy donors. Notes on the study in general: In presence/absence analyses, roughly uniform sequencing depth across donors was assumed.

The study ran its PCR with 60 Vbeta and 13 Jbeta primers. The data were produced by immunoSEQ multiplex PCR, yet TCRdb's version contains in-frame clones alone and is incomplete. This repertoire shows 100,000 to 150,000 clones, around 77% found once; its top ten account for 0.8% to 0.95%. The donors (healthy individuals) were bone marrow donors. This rearrangement joins TRBV5-1 to TRBJ2-1; D is ambiguous. The sample was PBMCs. The receptor was derived from a woman aged 55-69 years in good health and CMV-seronegative. The CDR3 DNA reads as TGCGCCAGCAGCTTGGTCGTTGTGTCGAGCAATGAGCAGTTCTTC. It codes for CASSLVVVSSNEQFF.